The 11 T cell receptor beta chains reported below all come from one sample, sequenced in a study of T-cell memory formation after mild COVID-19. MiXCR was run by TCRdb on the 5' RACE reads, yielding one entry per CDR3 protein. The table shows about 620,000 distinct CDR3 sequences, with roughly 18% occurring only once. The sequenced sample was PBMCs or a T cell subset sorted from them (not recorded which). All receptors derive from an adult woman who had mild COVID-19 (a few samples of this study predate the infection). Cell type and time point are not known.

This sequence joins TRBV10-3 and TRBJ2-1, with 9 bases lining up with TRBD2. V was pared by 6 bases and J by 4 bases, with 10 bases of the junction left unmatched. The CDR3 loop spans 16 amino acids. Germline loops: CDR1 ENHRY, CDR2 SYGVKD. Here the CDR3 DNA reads TGTGCCATCAGACCTTCTAGCGGGGACCGATACAATGAGCAGTTCTTC. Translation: CAIRPSSGDRYNEQFF.

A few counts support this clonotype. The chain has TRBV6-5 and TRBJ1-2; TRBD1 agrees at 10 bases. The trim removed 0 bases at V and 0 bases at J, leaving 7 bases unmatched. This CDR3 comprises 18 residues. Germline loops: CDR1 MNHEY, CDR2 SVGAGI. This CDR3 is CASSYSLTGGLTNYGYTF. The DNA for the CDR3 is TGTGCCAGCAGTTACTCGTTGACAGGGGGCCTGACTAACTATGGCTACACCTTC.

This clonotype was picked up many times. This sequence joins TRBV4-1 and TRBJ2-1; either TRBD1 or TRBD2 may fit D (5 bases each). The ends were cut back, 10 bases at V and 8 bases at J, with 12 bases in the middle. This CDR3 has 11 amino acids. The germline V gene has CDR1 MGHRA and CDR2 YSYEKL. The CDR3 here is CATGLGDEQFF. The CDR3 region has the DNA TGCGCCACCGGATTGGGGGATGAGCAGTTCTTC.

This chain's CDR3 is CASRRVFRQFF. DNA for the CDR3: TGTGCCAGCAGGAGAGTTTTTAGGCAGTTCTTC. The V and J genes are TRBV6-2 or TRBV6-3 and TRBJ2-1; unclear D gene. Germline values: CDR1 MNHEY, CDR2 SVGEGT. The CDR3 has 11 amino acids. V was shortened by 6 bases and J by 12 bases, with 12 bases between the two germline ends.

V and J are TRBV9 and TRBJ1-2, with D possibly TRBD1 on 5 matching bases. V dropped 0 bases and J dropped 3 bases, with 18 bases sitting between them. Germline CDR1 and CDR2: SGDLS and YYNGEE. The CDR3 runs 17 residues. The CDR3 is CASSVGSSPGTDYGYTF. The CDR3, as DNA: TGTGCCAGCAGCGTAGGGAGTAGTCCGGGGACGGACTATGGCTACACCTTC.

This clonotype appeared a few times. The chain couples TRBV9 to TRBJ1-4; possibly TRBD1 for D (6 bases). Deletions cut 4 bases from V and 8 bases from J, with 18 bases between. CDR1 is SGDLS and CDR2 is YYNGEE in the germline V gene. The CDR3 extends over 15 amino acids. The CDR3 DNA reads TGTGCCAGCAGCTTATCAGGGGAAGGTGAAGAAAAACTGTTTTTT. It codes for CASSLSGEGEEKLFF.

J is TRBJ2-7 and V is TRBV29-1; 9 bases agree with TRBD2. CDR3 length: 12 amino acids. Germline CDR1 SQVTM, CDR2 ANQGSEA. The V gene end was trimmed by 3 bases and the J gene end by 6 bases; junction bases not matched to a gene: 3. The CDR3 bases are TGCAGCGTTGAGGGACTAGCAGGCGAGCAGTACTTC. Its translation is CSVEGLAGEQYF.

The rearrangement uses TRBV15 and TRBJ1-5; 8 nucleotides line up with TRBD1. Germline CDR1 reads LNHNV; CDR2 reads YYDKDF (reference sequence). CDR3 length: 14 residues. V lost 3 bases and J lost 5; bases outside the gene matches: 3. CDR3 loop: CATSRDRVDQPQHF. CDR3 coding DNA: TGTGCCACCAGCAGGGACAGGGTGGATCAGCCCCAGCATTTT.

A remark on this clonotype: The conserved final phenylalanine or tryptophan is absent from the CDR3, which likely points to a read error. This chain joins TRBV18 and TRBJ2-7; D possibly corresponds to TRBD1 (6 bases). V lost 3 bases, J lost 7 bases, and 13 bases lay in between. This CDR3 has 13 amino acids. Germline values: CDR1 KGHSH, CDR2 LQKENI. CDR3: CASSPEQGREQYS. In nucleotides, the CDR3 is TGTGCCAGCTCACCGGAACAGGGAAGGGAGCAGTACTCC.

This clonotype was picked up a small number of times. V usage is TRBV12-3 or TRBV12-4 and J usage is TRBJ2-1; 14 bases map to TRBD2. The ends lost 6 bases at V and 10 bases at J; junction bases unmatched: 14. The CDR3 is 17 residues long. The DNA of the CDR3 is TGTGCCAGCAGACCCTATGGGACTAGCGGGGGTTCGGGCGAGCAGTTCTTC. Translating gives CASRPYGTSGGSGEQFF.

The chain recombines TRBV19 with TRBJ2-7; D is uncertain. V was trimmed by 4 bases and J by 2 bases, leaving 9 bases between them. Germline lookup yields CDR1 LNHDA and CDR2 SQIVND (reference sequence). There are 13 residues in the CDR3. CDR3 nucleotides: TGTGCCAGTAGTACATTCCAAACCTACGAGCAGTACTTC. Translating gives CASSTFQTYEQYF.